Presented here are 2 T cell receptor beta chains from one specimen sequenced in a study of STAT5B mutations in CD4+ large granular lymphocyte leukemia. Data came from immunoSEQ multiplex PCR; TCRdb stores just in-frame clones and leaves some out. The repertoire holds roughly 30,000 clones, with roughly 91% as singletons. The source material was CD4+ T cells from blood buffy coats. These receptors were taken from a human donor in good health.

The V and J genes are TRBV5-4 and TRBJ2-5; D gene uncertain. Between the trimmed V and J ends, which lost 0 bases and 0 bases, there was a span of 3 bases. Germline CDR1 is SGHNT and CDR2 is YYREEE (reference sequence). This CDR3 is 13 amino acids long. Here the CDR3 DNA reads TGTGCCAGCAGCTTGGTCGACCAAGAGACCCAGTACTTC. Amino acid sequence: CASSLVDQETQYF.

J is TRBJ2-1 and V is TRBV5-6; D possibly corresponds to TRBD1 (5 bases). V was trimmed by 0 bases and J by 3 bases, leaving 13 bases between them. Germline CDR1 SGHDT, CDR2 YYEEEE. The CDR3 is made up of 16 amino acids. The CDR3 loop is CASSLAQGADYNEQFF. CDR3 nucleotide sequence: TGTGCCAGCAGCTTGGCCCAGGGCGCGGACTACAATGAGCAGTTCTTC.